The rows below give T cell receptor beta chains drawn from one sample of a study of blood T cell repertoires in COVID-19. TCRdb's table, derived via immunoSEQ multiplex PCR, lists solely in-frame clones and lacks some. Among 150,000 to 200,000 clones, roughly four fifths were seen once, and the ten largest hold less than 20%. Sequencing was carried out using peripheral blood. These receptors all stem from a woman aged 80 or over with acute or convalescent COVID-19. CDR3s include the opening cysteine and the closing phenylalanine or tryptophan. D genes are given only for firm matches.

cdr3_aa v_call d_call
CASSLGDRGRWNEQFF TRBV28 TRBD1
CASSLTGSGNTIYF TRBV5-1 -
CASSFPGGSPLHF TRBV12-3/TRBV12-4 -
CASSLGGGARIADEQFF TRBV5-1 -
CASSFQTGGVPDTQYF TRBV9 TRBD2
CASRETGPGQTRGNTEAFF TRBV2 -
CASSRGPGQTSNTGELFF TRBV5-4 TRBD1
CASSLYEGLGYTF TRBV5-1 -
CASSPRGHANTEAFF TRBV7-9 TRBD1
CASSPFRVNSNQPQHF TRBV18 -
CASSTSWRRGGPNEQFF TRBV19 TRBD2
CASRLSRAGELFF TRBV19 -
CASSQERLETQYF TRBV14 -